The source of this T cell receptor beta chain is a study of cytomegalovirus exposure and HLA in healthy donors. From germline, CDR1 is KGHSH and CDR2 LQKENI. The CDR3 contains 15 residues. The junction had 4 bases not matched to a gene; V was cut back by 5 bases and J by 7 bases. The study, taken as a whole, reports: A later analysis reportedly found fewer N-insertions in an Asian-associated ancestry cluster than the roughly 700-donor mean.

With regard to this clone: Its antigen is still unknown.

The PCR had 60 Vbeta and 13 Jbeta primers. Some clones are missing from TCRdb's copy, which holds only in-frame ones; the method was immunoSEQ multiplex PCR. The profile shows 120,000 to 150,000 clones, 73% of them singletons. This TCR derives from a woman aged 40 to 50 in good health and CMV-seronegative. This chain links TRBV18 with TRBJ1-6, with 11 bases fitting TRBD1. Sequencing was performed on PBMCs. In nucleotides, the CDR3 is TGTGCCAGCTCAACTGGGACAGGGGGAAATTCACCCCTCCACTTT. Translating it yields CASSTGTGGNSPLHF.